Listed here is a single TCR beta chain. Its antigen is not known. Assay used: immunoSEQ multiplex PCR; TCRdb lists only in-frame clones, some missing. The sample carries roughly 130,000 clones, more than 70% recorded once. Germline lookup yields CDR1 MNHEY and CDR2 SMNVEV (reference sequence). The CDR3 loop spans 17 amino acids. Trimming at V came to 6 bases and at J to 4 bases, leaving 10 bases not matched to a gene. This record comes from a study of T cell responses to AZD1222 COVID-19 vaccine. Findings and caveats of the study: The study sampled repertoires only after the peak T cell response. Females outnumbered males among donors, who were mostly white British; clonal diversity was possibly underestimated. There were vaccine-associated CD4 TCRs across spike, dominant at 160-218 and 743-854.

The sample in question was peripheral blood, obtained on day 0 of AZD1222 vaccination. The chain combines TRBV27 with TRBJ1-6; 9 bases map to TRBD1. This TCR derives from an adult in good health. This chain's CDR3 is CASRKNLGTGYNSPLHF. Here the CDR3 DNA reads TGTGCCAGCAGAAAAAACTTAGGGACAGGGTATAATTCACCCCTCCACTTT.